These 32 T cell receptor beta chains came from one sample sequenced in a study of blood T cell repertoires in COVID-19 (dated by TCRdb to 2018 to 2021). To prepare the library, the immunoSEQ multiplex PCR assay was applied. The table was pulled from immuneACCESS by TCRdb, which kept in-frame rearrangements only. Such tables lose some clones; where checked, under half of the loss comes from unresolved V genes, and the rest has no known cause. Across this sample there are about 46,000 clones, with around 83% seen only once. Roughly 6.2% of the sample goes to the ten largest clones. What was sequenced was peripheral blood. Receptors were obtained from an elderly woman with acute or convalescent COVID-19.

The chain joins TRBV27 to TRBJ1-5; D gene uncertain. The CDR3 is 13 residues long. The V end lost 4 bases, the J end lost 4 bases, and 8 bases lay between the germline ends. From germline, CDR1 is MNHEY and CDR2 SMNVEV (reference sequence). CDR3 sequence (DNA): TGTGCCAGCAGTTCATCACGGAATCAGCCCCAGCATTTT. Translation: CASSSSRNQPQHF.

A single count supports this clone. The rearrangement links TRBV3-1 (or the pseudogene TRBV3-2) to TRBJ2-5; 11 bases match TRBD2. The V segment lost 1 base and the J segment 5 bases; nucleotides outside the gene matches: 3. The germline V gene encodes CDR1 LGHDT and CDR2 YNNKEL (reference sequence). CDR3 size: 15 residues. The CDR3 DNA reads TGTGCCAGCAGCCAAGCTTGGACTAGCGGGGAGACCCAGTACTTC. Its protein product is CASSQAWTSGETQYF.

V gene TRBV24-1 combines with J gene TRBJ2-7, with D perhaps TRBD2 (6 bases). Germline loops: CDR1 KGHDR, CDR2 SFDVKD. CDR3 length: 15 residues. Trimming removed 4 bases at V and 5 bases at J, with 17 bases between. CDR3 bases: TGTGCCACCAGTGACCCTTCGGGACTCCCAAACGAGCAGTACTTC. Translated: CATSDPSGLPNEQYF.

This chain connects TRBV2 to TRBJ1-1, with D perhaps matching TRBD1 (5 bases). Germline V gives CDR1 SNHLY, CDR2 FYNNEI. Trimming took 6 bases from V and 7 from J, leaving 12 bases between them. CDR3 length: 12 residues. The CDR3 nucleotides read TGTGCCAGCAGGGACAACACCCGTGAAGCTTTCTTT. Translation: CASRDNTREAFF.

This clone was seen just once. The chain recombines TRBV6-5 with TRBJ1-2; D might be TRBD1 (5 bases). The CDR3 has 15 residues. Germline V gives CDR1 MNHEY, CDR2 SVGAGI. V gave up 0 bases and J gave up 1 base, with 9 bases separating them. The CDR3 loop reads CASSYSSQGNYGYTF. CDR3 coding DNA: TGTGCCAGCAGTTACTCGAGTCAGGGTAACTATGGCTACACCTTC.

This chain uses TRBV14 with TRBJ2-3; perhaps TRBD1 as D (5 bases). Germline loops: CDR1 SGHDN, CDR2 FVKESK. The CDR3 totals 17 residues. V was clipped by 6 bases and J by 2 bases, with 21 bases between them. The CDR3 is CASSPRGSQAATDTQYF. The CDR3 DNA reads TGTGCCAGCAGTCCAAGGGGATCACAGGCTGCCACAGATACGCAGTATTTT.

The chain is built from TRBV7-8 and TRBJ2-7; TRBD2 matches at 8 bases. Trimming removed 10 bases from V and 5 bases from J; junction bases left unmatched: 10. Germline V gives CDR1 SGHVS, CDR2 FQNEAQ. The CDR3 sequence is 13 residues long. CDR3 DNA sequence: TGTGCCACCAGGCCTGGCGGGGGGAACGAGCAGTACTTC. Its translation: CATRPGGGNEQYF.

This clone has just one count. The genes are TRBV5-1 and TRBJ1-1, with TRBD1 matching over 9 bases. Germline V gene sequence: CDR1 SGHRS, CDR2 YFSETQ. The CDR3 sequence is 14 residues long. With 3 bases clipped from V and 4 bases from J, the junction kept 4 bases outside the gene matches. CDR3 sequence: CASSWGQGGTEAFF. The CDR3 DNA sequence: TGCGCCAGCAGCTGGGGACAGGGAGGCACTGAAGCTTTCTTT.

The CDR3 DNA reads as TGTGCCAGCGCCGGGTCGGGGGGAAGGGACTATGGCTACACCTTC. Translating it yields CASAGSGGRDYGYTF. V gene TRBV2 combines with J gene TRBJ1-2, with a tentative D call TRBD1 (5 bases). CDR1 is SNHLY and CDR2 is FYNNEI in the germline V gene. Trimming took 8 bases from V and 3 from J, leaving 19 bases between them. The CDR3 is made up of 15 amino acids.

CDR3 bases: TGTGCCAGCAGCTTAAGCGGGGGGAAATACAATGAGCAGTTCTTC. It codes for CASSLSGGKYNEQFF. The chain links TRBV11-2 to TRBJ2-1, with 9 positions matching TRBD2. This CDR3 is 15 amino acids long. The germline gives CDR1 SGHAT, CDR2 FQNNGV. V was pared by 2 bases and J by 4 bases, with 3 bases of the junction left unmatched.

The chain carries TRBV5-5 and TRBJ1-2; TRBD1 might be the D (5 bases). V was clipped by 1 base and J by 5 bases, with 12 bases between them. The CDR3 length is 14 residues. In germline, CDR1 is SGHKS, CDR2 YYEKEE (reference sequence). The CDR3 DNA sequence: TGTGCCAGCAGCTTGTCAGGGCAGAGATATGGCTACACCTTC. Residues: CASSLSGQRYGYTF.

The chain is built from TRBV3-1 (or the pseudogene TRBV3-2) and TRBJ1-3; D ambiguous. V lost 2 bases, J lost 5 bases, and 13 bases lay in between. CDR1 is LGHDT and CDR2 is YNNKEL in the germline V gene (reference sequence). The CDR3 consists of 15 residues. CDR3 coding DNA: TGTGCCAGCAGCCAACCCTATTCGGGTAGAAACACCATATATTTT. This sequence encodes CASSQPYSGRNTIYF.

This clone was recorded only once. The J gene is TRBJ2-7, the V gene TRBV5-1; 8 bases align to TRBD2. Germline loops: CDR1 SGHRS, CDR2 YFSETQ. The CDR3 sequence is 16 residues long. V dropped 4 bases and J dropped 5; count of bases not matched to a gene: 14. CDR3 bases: TGCGCCAGCAGCCTCATACCGGGACTAGTTTCCAACGAGCAGTACTTC. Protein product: CASSLIPGLVSNEQYF.

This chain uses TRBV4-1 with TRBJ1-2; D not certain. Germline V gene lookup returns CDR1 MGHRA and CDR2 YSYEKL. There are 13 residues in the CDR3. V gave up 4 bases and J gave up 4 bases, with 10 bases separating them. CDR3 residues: CASSPERSYGYTF. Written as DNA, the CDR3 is TGCGCCAGCAGCCCCGAGCGGAGCTATGGCTACACCTTC.

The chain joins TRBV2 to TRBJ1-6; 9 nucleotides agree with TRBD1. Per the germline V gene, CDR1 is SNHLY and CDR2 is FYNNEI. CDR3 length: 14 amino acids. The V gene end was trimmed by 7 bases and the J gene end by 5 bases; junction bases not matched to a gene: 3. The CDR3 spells CASNWDRDNSPLHF. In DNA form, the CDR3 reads TGTGCCAGCAACTGGGACAGGGATAATTCACCCCTCCACTTT. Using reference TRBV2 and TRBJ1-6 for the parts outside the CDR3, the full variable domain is EPEVTQTPSHQVTQMGQEVILRCVPISNHLYFYWYRQILGQKVEFLVSFYNNEISEKSEIFDDQFSVERPDGSNFTLKIRSTKLEDSAMYFCASNWDRDNSPLHFGNGTRLTVT.

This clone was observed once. The CDR3 DNA is TGTGCCAGCAGCGCTGGGGACAGACCTAATTCACCCCTCCACTTT. Amino acids: CASSAGDRPNSPLHF. The gene calls are TRBV6-6 and TRBJ1-6; 7 bases fit TRBD1. Germline V gene sequence: CDR1 MNHNY, CDR2 SVGAGI (reference sequence). CDR3 length: 15 residues. V gave up 6 bases and J gave up 6 bases; unmatched junction bases: 8.

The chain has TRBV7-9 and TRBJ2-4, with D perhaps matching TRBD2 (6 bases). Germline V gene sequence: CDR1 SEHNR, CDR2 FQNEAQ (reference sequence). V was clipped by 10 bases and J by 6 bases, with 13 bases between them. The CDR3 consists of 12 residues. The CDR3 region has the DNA TGTGCCACGGTAGGGGACTCAAACATTCAGTACTTC. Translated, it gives CATVGDSNIQYF.

CDR3: CASRLTGFYEQYF. CDR3 nucleotides: TGTGCCAGCAGACTGACAGGCTTTTACGAGCAGTACTTC. The chain carries TRBV12-3 or TRBV12-4 and TRBJ2-7, with D perhaps matching TRBD1 (6 bases). Trimming shortened V by 6 bases and J by 4 bases, and 13 bases separated the two germline ends. This CDR3 contains 13 residues.

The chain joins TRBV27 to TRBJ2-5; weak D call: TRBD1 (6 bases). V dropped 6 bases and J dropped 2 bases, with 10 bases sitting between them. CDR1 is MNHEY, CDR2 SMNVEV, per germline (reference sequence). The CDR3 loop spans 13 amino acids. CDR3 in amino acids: CASSHRAQETQYF. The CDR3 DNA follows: TGTGCCAGCAGCCACAGGGCTCAAGAGACCCAGTACTTC.

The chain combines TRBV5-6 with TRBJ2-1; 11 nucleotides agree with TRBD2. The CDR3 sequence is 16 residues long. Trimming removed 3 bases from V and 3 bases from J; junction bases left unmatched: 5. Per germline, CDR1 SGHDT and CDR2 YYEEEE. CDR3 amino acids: CASSSIAGGFYNEQFF. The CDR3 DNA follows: TGTGCCAGCAGCTCAATAGCGGGGGGGTTCTACAATGAGCAGTTCTTC.

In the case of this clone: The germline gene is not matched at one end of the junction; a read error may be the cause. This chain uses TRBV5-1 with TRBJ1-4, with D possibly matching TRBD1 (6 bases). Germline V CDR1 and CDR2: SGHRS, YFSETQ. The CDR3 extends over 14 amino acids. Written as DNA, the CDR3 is TGCGCCAGCAGTTTGGGCACAGGGAATGAAAAACTGTTTTTT. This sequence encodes CASSLGTGNEKLFF.

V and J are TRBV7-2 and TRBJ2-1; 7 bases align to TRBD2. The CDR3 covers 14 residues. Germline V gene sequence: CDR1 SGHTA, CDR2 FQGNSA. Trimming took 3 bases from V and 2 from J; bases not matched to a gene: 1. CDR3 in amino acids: CASSLAGAYNEQFF. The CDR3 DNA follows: TGTGCCAGCAGCTTGGCGGGGGCCTACAATGAGCAGTTCTTC.

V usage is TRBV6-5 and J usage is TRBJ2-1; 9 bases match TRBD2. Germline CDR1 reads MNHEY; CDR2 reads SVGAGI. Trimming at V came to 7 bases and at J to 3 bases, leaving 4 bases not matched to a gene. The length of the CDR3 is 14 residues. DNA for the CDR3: TGTGCCAGCACACCTAGCGGGGACTACAATGAGCAGTTCTTC. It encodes CASTPSGDYNEQFF.

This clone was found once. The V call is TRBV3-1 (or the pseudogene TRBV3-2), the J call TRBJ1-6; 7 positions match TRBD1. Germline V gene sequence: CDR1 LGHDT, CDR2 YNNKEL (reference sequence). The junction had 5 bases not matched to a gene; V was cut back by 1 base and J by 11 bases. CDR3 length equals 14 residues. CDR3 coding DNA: TGTGCCAGCAGCCAAGTTCCCCAGGGGGCACCCCTCCACTTT. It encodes CASSQVPQGAPLHF.

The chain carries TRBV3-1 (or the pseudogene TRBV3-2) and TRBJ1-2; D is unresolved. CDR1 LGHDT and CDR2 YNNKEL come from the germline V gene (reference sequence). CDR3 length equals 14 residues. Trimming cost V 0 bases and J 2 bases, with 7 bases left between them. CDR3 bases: TGTGCCAGCAGCCAAGATACGGGGAACTATGGCTACACCTTC. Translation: CASSQDTGNYGYTF.

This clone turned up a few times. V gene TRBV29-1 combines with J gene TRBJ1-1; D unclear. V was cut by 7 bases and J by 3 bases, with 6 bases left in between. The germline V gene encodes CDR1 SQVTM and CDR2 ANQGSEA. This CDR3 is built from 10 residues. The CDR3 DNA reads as TGCAGCGGTCGGGACACTGAAGCTTTCTTT. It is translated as CSGRDTEAFF.

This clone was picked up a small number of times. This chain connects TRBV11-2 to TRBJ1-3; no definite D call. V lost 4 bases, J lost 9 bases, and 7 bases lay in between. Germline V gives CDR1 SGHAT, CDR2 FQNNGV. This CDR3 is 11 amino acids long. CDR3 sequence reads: CASSSIPTIYF. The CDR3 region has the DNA TGTGCCAGCAGCTCAATCCCCACCATATATTTT.

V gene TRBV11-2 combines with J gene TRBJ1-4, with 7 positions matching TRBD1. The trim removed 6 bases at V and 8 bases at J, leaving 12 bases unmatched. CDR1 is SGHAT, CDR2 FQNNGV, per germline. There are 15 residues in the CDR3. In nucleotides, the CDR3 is TGTGCCAGCAGTTTAATGACAGGGTCTTGGGAAAAACTGTTTTTT. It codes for CASSLMTGSWEKLFF.

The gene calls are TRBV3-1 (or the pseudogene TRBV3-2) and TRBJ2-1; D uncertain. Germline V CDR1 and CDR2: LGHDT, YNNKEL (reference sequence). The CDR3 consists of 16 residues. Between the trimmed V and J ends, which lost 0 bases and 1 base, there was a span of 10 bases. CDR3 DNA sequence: TGTGCCAGCAGCCAAGATCCCGCTAGTTCCTACAATGAGCAGTTCTTC. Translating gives CASSQDPASSYNEQFF.

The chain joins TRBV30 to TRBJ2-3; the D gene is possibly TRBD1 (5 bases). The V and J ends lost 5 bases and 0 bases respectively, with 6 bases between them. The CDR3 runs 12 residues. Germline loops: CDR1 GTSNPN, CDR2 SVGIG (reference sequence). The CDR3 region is CAWGASTDTQYF. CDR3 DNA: TGTGCCTGGGGGGCCAGCACAGATACGCAGTATTTT.

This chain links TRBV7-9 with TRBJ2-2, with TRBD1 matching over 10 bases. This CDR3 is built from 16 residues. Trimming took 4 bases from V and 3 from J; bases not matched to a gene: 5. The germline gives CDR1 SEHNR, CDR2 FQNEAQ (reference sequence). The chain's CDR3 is CASSSGQGFYTGELFF. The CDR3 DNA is TGTGCCAGCAGCTCGGGACAGGGGTTTTACACCGGGGAGCTGTTTTTT.

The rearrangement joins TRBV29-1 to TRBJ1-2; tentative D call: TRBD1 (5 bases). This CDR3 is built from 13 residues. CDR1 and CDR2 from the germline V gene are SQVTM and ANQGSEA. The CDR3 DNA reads TGCAGTGCGGGAGGGGAAGTTAACTATGGCTACACCTTC. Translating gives CSAGGEVNYGYTF.